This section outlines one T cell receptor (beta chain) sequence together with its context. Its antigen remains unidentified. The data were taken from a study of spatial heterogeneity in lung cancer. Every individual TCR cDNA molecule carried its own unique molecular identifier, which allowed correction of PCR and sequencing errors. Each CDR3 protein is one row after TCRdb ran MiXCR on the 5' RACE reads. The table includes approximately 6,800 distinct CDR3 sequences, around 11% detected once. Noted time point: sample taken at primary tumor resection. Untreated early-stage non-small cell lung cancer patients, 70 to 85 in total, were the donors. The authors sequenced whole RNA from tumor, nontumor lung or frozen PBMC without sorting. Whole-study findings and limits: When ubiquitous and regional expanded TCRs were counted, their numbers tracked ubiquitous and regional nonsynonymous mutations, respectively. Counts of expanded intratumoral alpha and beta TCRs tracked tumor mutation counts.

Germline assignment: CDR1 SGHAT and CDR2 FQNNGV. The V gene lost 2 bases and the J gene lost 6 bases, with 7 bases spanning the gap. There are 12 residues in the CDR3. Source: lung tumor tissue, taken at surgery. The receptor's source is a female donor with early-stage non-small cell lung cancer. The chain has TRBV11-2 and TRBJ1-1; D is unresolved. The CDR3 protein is CASSLSQSEAFF. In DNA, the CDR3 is TGTGCCAGCAGCTTATCCCAGTCTGAAGCTTTCTTT.